This passage covers 22 T cell receptor beta chains from one sample sequenced in a study of blood T cell repertoires in COVID-19. The repertoire was sequenced with immunoSEQ multiplex PCR; TCRdb's copy has only in-frame clones and lacks some. The table records roughly 30,000 clones, roughly nine tenths of them present only once. The source material was peripheral blood. These TCRs come from a human donor in a cohort sampled during active COVID-19.

The chain couples TRBV28 to TRBJ1-2; 7 bases are a match to TRBD1. There are 13 residues in the CDR3. V trimming: 5 bases; J trimming: 3 bases; junction bases outside the gene matches: 3. Germline lookup yields CDR1 MDHEN and CDR2 SYDVKM. CDR3 loop: CASSETGDYGYTF. The CDR3 nucleotides read TGTGCCAGCAGTGAAACAGGGGACTATGGCTACACCTTC.

The sample holds one count of this clone. J is TRBJ1-3 and V is TRBV30, with a tentative D call TRBD1 (6 bases). There are 13 residues in the CDR3. Between the trimmed V and J ends, which lost 1 base and 3 bases, there was a span of 7 bases. The germline gives CDR1 GTSNPN, CDR2 SVGIG (reference sequence). This CDR3 is CAWSAGVGNTIYF. In DNA, the CDR3 is TGTGCCTGGAGTGCAGGGGTTGGAAACACCATATATTTT.

The V call is TRBV10-1, the J call TRBJ2-1; the match to TRBD1 covers 8 bases. CDR1 WNHNN and CDR2 SYGVQD come from the germline V gene (reference sequence). The CDR3 loop spans 15 amino acids. Trimming cost V 4 bases and J 7 bases; bases outside gene matches: 9. DNA of the CDR3: TGCGCCAGCAGTGGACAGGACAGGGTAGGGAATGAGCAGTTCTTC. Translated, it gives CASSGQDRVGNEQFF.

This clone was counted only a few times. The rearrangement joins TRBV6-5 to TRBJ1-5; 7 positions match TRBD1. The CDR3 spans 14 residues. J was trimmed by 7 bases and V by 10 bases; bases with no gene match: 13. The germline V gene encodes CDR1 MNHEY and CDR2 SVGAGI. CDR3 in amino acids: CATEGQGVHQPQHF. The CDR3 DNA reads as TGTGCCACTGAGGGGCAGGGGGTACACCAGCCCCAGCATTTT.

This chain joins TRBV5-1 and TRBJ1-4, with 8 bases fitting TRBD1. Germline trimming cut 4 bases from V and 4 bases from J; bases unmatched to any gene: 3. In germline, CDR1 is SGHRS, CDR2 YFSETQ. The CDR3 has 14 amino acids. CDR3: CASSTGQVNEKLFF. The CDR3 region has the DNA TGCGCCAGCAGCACGGGACAGGTTAATGAAAAACTGTTTTTT.

V and J are TRBV7-2 and TRBJ2-1; 9 bases fit TRBD1. CDR1 is SGHTA, CDR2 FQGNSA, per germline. CDR3 length: 18 residues. Trimming took 2 bases from V and 6 from J; bases not matched to a gene: 14. The CDR3 nucleotides read TGTGCCAGCAGCTTATTCTATCCTGGGACAGGGATTGGCAATGAGCAGTTCTTC. This gives the protein CASSLFYPGTGIGNEQFF.

This rearrangement joins TRBV3-1 (or the pseudogene TRBV3-2) to TRBJ2-5; 9 bases line up with TRBD2. Germline V CDR1 and CDR2: LGHDT, YNNKEL (reference sequence). The CDR3 runs 18 residues. V shed 4 bases and J 5 bases; nucleotides not matched to a gene: 17. Here the CDR3 reads CASSPTGEAGGLRETQYF. The CDR3 DNA follows: TGTGCCAGCAGCCCCACCGGGGAAGCGGGGGGCTTAAGGGAGACCCAGTACTTC.

This clone has more than one count but fewer than ten. CDR3 sequence: CASSLSAGTGEAASKTQHF. Written as DNA, the CDR3 is TGTGCCAGTAGTCTGTCAGCCGGGACAGGAGAAGCCGCTTCGAAGACCCAGCATTTT. This rearrangement joins TRBV19 to TRBJ1-5; the match to TRBD1 covers 8 bases. The CDR3 is 19 residues long. With V trimmed by 5 bases and J by 11 bases, 26 bases remained unmatched. Germline-derived CDR1 and CDR2 are LNHDA and SQIVND (reference sequence).

The chain couples TRBV6-1 to TRBJ2-3; perhaps TRBD1 as D (5 bases). V was pared by 0 bases and J by 4 bases, with 17 bases between. The CDR3 spans 17 residues. Germline V gene lookup returns CDR1 MNHNS and CDR2 SASEGT. The CDR3 nucleotides read TGTGCCAGCAGTGAAGCGCTCAGCAGGGTCCCCCCAGATACGCAGTATTTT. This encodes CASSEALSRVPPDTQYF.

J is TRBJ1-4 and V is TRBV5-1; 9 bases agree with TRBD1. Germline V gene data show CDR1 as SGHRS and CDR2 as YFSETQ. The CDR3 sequence is 15 residues long. The V segment lost 4 bases and the J segment 1 base; nucleotides outside the gene matches: 2. The CDR3 here is CASSMGQGTNEKLFF. The CDR3 region has the DNA TGCGCCAGCAGCATGGGACAGGGAACTAATGAAAAACTGTTTTTT. The entire variable domain, with the rest obtained from reference TRBV5-1 and TRBJ1-4, is as follows: KAGVTQTPRYLIKTRGQQVTLSCSPISGHRSVSWYQQTPGQGLQFLFEYFSETQRNKGNFPGRFSGRQFSNSRSEMNVSTLELGDSALYLCASSMGQGTNEKLFFGSGTQLSVL.

The V call is TRBV27, the J call TRBJ1-1, with TRBD1 as a possible D gene (5 bases). Per germline, CDR1 MNHEY and CDR2 SMNVEV (reference sequence). V was pared by 3 bases and J by 1 base, with 12 bases between. The CDR3 has 15 residues. For the CDR3, the DNA is TGTGCCAGCAGTTTCGGTAACAGGCAGAACACTGAAGCTTTCTTT. Its protein product is CASSFGNRQNTEAFF.

CDR3 amino acids: CASSEGQEPSYEQYF. CDR3 bases: TGTGCCAGCAGCGAGGGACAGGAACCCTCCTACGAGCAGTACTTC. The chain joins TRBV2 to TRBJ2-7, with 8 positions matching TRBD1. V trimming: 6 bases; J trimming: 0 bases; junction bases outside the gene matches: 7. The germline gives CDR1 SNHLY, CDR2 FYNNEI. This CDR3 spans 15 amino acids.

The CDR3 loop reads CASSSLAGRNEQYF. The CDR3 DNA reads as TGTGCCAGCAGCTCCCTAGCGGGGAGAAACGAGCAGTACTTC. This rearrangement joins TRBV7-2 to TRBJ2-7; 9 nucleotides agree with TRBD2. This CDR3 has 14 residues. Losses at the gene ends were 4 bases for V and 5 bases for J; bases not matched to a gene: 6. The germline V gene has CDR1 SGHTA and CDR2 FQGNSA.

This sequence joins TRBV28 and TRBJ2-7, with 7 nucleotides matching TRBD1. The CDR3 loop spans 15 amino acids. Germline trimming cut 5 bases from V and 0 bases from J; bases unmatched to any gene: 7. Per germline, CDR1 MDHEN and CDR2 SYDVKM. The CDR3 reads CASSRGDRNSYEQYF. The CDR3 DNA is TGTGCCAGCAGTCGAGGGGACAGAAACTCCTACGAGCAGTACTTC.

The rearrangement uses TRBV5-1 and TRBJ2-5; 14 bases map to TRBD2. Germline V gene lookup returns CDR1 SGHRS and CDR2 YFSETQ. V lost 5 bases, J lost 10 bases, and 7 bases stayed unmatched. The CDR3 is 14 residues long. The CDR3 protein is CASSYGLAGGNQYF. In DNA form, the CDR3 reads TGCGCCAGCAGTTACGGACTAGCGGGGGGAAACCAGTACTTC.

CDR3 amino acids: CASSTGRGTEAFF. CDR3 DNA: TGTGCCAGCAGCACAGGAAGGGGAACTGAAGCTTTCTTT. J is TRBJ1-1 and V is TRBV27, with a possible D match to TRBD1 (5 bases). V shed 6 bases and J shed 5 bases, with 13 bases lying between them. The CDR3 has 13 amino acids. In germline, CDR1 is MNHEY, CDR2 SMNVEV (reference sequence).

The DNA for the CDR3 is TGTGCCAGCAGACAAGGGGGGAACACTGAAGCTTTCTTT. Translating gives CASRQGGNTEAFF. This chain links TRBV5-4 with TRBJ1-1, with D perhaps matching TRBD1 (6 bases). This CDR3 contains 13 residues. Per germline, CDR1 SGHNT and CDR2 YYREEE (reference sequence). The V end lost 5 bases, the J end lost 1 base, and 9 bases lay between the germline ends.

This chain links TRBV10-1 with TRBJ2-2, with D maybe TRBD2 (6 bases). The ends were cut back, 0 bases at V and 1 base at J, with 12 bases in the middle. The CDR3 runs 17 residues. Germline CDR1 WNHNN, CDR2 SYGVQD (reference sequence). The CDR3 nucleotides are TGCGCCAGCAGTGAGTCGGGGGGTCGGCTGAACACCGGGGAGCTGTTTTTT. Translated, it gives CASSESGGRLNTGELFF.

By its share, this clone is medium-sized (0.01 to 0.1%). The V call is TRBV5-1, the J call TRBJ2-6; TRBD1 matches 11 bases. The CDR3 has 18 residues. J gave up 0 bases and V 2 bases, and 4 bases lay outside the gene matches. Germline loops: CDR1 SGHRS, CDR2 YFSETQ. The CDR3 loop is CASSLSGTGGSGANVLTF. The CDR3 DNA follows: TGCGCCAGCAGCTTATCCGGGACAGGGGGCTCTGGGGCCAACGTCCTGACTTTC.

The gene calls are TRBV7-2 and TRBJ2-2; 8 bases line up with TRBD2. The J segment lost 0 bases and the V segment lost 5 bases, leaving 2 bases of the junction unmatched. Germline V gives CDR1 SGHTA, CDR2 FQGNSA. CDR3 length equals 15 residues. CDR3 sequence: CASSLGLANTGELFF. CDR3 coding DNA: TGTGCCAGCAGCCTGGGACTAGCGAACACCGGGGAGCTGTTTTTT. The full variable domain, with the rest looked up from reference TRBV7-2 and TRBJ2-2, is GAGVSQSPSNKVTEKGKDVELRCDPISGHTALYWYRQSLGQGLEFLIYFQGNSAPDKSGLPSDRFSAERTGGSVSTLTIQRTQQEDSAVYLCASSLGLANTGELFFGEGSRLTVL.

About this clone: Other nucleotide sequences from this sample produce the same CDR3. The chain is built from TRBV7-2 and TRBJ2-7, with D possibly being TRBD1 (5 bases). Between the trimmed V and J ends, which lost 4 bases and 3 bases, there was a span of 7 bases. This CDR3 is 12 amino acids long. CDR1 and CDR2 (germline): SGHTA, FQGNSA. The CDR3 sequence: CASSSQGYEQYF. In nucleotides, the CDR3 is TGTGCCAGCAGCTCCCAGGGCTACGAGCAGTACTTC. Variable domain in full (rest from reference TRBV7-2 and TRBJ2-7): GAGVSQSPSNKVTEKGKDVELRCDPISGHTALYWYRQSLGQGLEFLIYFQGNSAPDKSGLPSDRFSAERTGGSVSTLTIQRTQQEDSAVYLCASSSQGYEQYFGPGTRLTVT.

This chain joins TRBV5-1 and TRBJ1-2; TRBD1 is a possible D gene (5 bases). Germline V gene lookup returns CDR1 SGHRS and CDR2 YFSETQ. This CDR3 comprises 16 residues. V lost 5 bases and J lost 4, with 21 bases in between. CDR3 DNA: TGCGCCAGCAGGGAGACAGCCGCTTCTGATTCCTATGGCTACACCTTC. Amino acids: CASRETAASDSYGYTF. The variable domain in full, with the rest retrieved from reference TRBV5-1 and TRBJ1-2, is KAGVTQTPRYLIKTRGQQVTLSCSPISGHRSVSWYQQTPGQGLQFLFEYFSETQRNKGNFPGRFSGRQFSNSRSEMNVSTLELGDSALYLCASRETAASDSYGYTFGSGTRLTVV.